This record concerns one TCR beta chain sequence. This entry belongs to a study of read filtering for tumor transcriptome and immune sequencing. Molecular barcoded adaptors covering alpha/delta and beta/gamma chains were used on approximately 400 ng RNA. TCRdb reprocessed the reads via MiXCR and lists one record per CDR3 protein. The sample has tens of thousands of distinct CDR3 sequences, around a fifth seen once. Trimming at V came to 4 bases and at J to 4 bases, leaving 11 bases not matched to a gene. The CDR3 covers 17 residues. The germline V gene has CDR1 MNHEY and CDR2 SMNVEV (reference sequence).

V usage is TRBV27 and J usage is TRBJ1-3, with 9 bases identical to TRBD1. This TCR came from a donor aged 40 or over with multiple myeloma. The sequenced sample consisted of a population of CD138-negative cells sorted from bone marrow. The CDR3 DNA reads as TGTGCCAGCAGTTCAGACCCACAGGGGGCGCGAGGAAACACCATATATTTT. Its protein is CASSSDPQGARGNTIYF.